This record looks at one TCR beta chain sequence and its context. What it binds is unknown. V lost 3 bases and J lost 6; bases outside the gene matches: 9. Germline lookup yields CDR1 LNHNV and CDR2 YYDKDF (reference sequence). This CDR3 contains 17 residues. The sample belongs to a study of T cell repertoires in cytomegalovirus infection. TCRdb re-derived calls from the reads in MiXCR, one entry per CDR3 protein. Among hundreds of thousands of distinct CDR3 sequences listed, about 42% were seen once. The chain is built from TRBV15 and TRBJ2-3; 13 positions match TRBD2. This clonotype was sampled from a human donor in good health (CMV status not recorded). Some clones in this sample may be carry-over from other donors' samples. This specimen consisted of cultured PBMCs, obtained from culture after CMV antigen stimulation. DNA of the CDR3: TGTGCCACCAGCAGTCCCAAGACTAGCGGGAGGCCGGATACGCAGTATTTT. Its translation: CATSSPKTSGRPDTQYF.